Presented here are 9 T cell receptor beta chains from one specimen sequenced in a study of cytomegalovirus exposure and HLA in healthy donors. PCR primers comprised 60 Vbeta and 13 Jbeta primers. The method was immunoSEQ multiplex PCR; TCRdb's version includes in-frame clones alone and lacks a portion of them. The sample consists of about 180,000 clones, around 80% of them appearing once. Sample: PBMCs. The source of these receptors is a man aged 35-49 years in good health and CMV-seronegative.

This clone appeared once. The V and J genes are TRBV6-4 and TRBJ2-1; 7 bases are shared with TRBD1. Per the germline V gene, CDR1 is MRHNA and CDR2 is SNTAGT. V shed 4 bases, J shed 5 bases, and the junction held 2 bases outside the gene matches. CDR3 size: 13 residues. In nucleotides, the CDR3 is TGTGCCAGCAGTGTAGGGGGCAACAATGAGCAGTTCTTC. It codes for CASSVGGNNEQFF.

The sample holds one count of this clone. The CDR3 reads CASSETRLPTGELFF. CDR3 bases: TGTGCCAGCAGTGAGACTAGATTACCCACCGGGGAGCTGTTTTTT. The rearrangement joins TRBV6-1 to TRBJ2-2, with D perhaps TRBD2 (6 bases). With 3 bases removed from V and 4 bases from J, the gap between germline ends came to 12 bases. The CDR3 has 15 residues. Germline V CDR1 and CDR2: MNHNS, SASEGT.

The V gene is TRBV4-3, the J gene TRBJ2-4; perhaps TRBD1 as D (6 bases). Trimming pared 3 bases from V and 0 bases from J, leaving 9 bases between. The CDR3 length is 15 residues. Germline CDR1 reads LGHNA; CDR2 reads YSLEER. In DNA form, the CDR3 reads TGCGCCAGCAGCCAGACAGGAGTAGCCAAAAACATTCAGTACTTC. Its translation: CASSQTGVAKNIQYF.

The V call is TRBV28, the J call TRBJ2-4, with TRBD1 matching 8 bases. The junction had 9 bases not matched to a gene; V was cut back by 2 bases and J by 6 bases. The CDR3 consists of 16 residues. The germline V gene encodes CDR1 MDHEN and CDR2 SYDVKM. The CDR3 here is CASSLGGQGVSNIQYF. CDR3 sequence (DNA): TGTGCCAGCAGTTTAGGTGGACAGGGAGTGTCAAACATTCAGTACTTC.

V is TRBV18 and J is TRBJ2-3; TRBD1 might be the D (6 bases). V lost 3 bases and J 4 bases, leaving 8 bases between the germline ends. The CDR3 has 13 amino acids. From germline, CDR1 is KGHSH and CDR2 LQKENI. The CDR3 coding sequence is TGTGCCAGCTCACCCAGGGGTGCAGATACGCAGTATTTT. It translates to CASSPRGADTQYF.

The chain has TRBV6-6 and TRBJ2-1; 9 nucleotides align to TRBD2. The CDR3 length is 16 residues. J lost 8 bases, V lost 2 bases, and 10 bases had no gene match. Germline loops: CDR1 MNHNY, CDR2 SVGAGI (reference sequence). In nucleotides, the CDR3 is TGTGCCAGCAGTTACATAGGTGGGCGGGGGGGCCATGAGCAGTTCTTC. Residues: CASSYIGGRGGHEQFF.

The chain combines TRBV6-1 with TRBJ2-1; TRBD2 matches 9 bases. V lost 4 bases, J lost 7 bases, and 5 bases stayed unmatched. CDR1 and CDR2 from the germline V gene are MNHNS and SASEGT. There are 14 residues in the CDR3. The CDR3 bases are TGTGCCAGCAGTGGACTAGCGGTTAGGAATGAGCAGTTCTTC. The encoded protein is CASSGLAVRNEQFF.

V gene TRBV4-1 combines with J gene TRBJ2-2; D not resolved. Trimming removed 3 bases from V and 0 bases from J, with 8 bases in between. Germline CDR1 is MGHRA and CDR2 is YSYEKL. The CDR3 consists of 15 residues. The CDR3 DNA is TGCGCCAGCAGCCACGCCAGGACGAACACCGGGGAGCTGTTTTTT. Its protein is CASSHARTNTGELFF.

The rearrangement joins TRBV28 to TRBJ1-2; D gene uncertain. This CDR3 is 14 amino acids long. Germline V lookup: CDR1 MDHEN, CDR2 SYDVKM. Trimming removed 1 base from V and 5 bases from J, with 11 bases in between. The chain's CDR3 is CASSLSAAPYGYTF. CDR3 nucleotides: TGTGCCAGCAGTTTATCCGCAGCGCCATATGGCTACACCTTC.